The 27 T cell receptor beta chains listed next were all sequenced from one sample in a study of T cell changes during pregnancy in multiple sclerosis. TCRdb's table, derived via immunoSEQ multiplex PCR, lists solely in-frame clones and lacks some. The sample lists approximately 65,000 clones, roughly 96% occurring once. Material: CD8+ T cells from peripheral blood mononuclear cells, obtained after pregnancy. Every receptor here comes from a female donor with multiple sclerosis, enrolled in a pregnancy study.

The rearrangement links TRBV5-1 to TRBJ2-7; 15 bases line up with TRBD2. Per the germline V gene, CDR1 is SGHRS and CDR2 is YFSETQ. The V gene end was trimmed by 4 bases and the J gene end by 6 bases; junction bases not matched to a gene: 5. CDR3 size: 15 residues. The CDR3 region has the DNA TGCGCCAGCAGCCCGGGACTAGCGGGAGGCGCCGAGCAGTACTTC. It translates to CASSPGLAGGAEQYF.

The genes are TRBV5-4 and TRBJ1-1; D gene ambiguous. Germline lookup yields CDR1 SGHNT and CDR2 YYREEE (reference sequence). The CDR3 contains 13 residues. The V end was cut by 2 bases, the J end by 0 bases, with 5 bases between. Here the CDR3 reads CASSFTMNTEAFF. The DNA for the CDR3 is TGTGCCAGCAGCTTTACTATGAACACTGAAGCTTTCTTT.

The genes are TRBV5-4 and TRBJ2-7; tentatively, D is TRBD1 (6 bases). Trimming left V 4 bases short and J 1 base short, with 15 bases between. The CDR3 is 15 residues long. The V gene's germline CDR1 is SGHNT and CDR2 YYREEE (reference sequence). In nucleotides, the CDR3 is TGTGCCAGCAGCAAAGGGGGACGAATATCCTACGAGCAGTACTTC. Residues: CASSKGGRISYEQYF.

The chain uses TRBV5-1 and TRBJ2-1, with D possibly TRBD2 on 5 matching bases. Per the germline V gene, CDR1 is SGHRS and CDR2 is YFSETQ. The CDR3 runs to 16 residues. The V gene lost 4 bases and the J gene lost 2 bases, with 16 bases spanning the gap. CDR3 nucleotides: TGCGCCAGCAGCCTCCGGGGTGTCTCAACCTACAATGAGCAGTTCTTC. Residues: CASSLRGVSTYNEQFF.

The J gene is TRBJ2-7, the V gene TRBV7-2, with 9 bases fitting TRBD2. The CDR3 has 14 residues. Per germline, CDR1 SGHTA and CDR2 FQGNSA. Trimming cost V 1 base and J 2 bases; bases outside gene matches: 0. CDR3 residues: CASSLGLAAYEQYF. Here the CDR3 DNA reads TGTGCCAGCAGCTTAGGACTAGCGGCCTACGAGCAGTACTTC.

This chain connects TRBV7-8 to TRBJ2-7; TRBD2 aligns across 8 bases. V lost 5 bases, J lost 3 bases, and 9 bases stayed unmatched. The germline gives CDR1 SGHVS, CDR2 FQNEAQ. This CDR3 comprises 15 residues. The CDR3 bases are TGTGCCAGCAGCCCCAATAGCGGGACGGTCTACGAGCAGTACTTC. It specifies CASSPNSGTVYEQYF. Combining the CDR3 with reference TRBV7-8 and TRBJ2-7 gives the whole variable domain GAGVSQSPRYKVAKRGQDVALRCDPISGHVSLFWYQQALGQGPEFLTYFQNEAQLDKSGLPSDRFFAERPEGSVSTLKIQRTQQEDSAVYLCASSPNSGTVYEQYFGPGTRLTVT.

The DNA of the CDR3 is TGTGCCAGCAGCCCCCTGTACACAGATACGCAGTATTTT. Protein: CASSPLYTDTQYF. The chain couples TRBV11-2 to TRBJ2-3; D call uncertain. This CDR3 is built from 13 residues. Trimming took off 5 bases at V and 2 bases at J, with 8 bases between the two ends. Per the germline V gene, CDR1 is SGHAT and CDR2 is FQNNGV.

The chain uses TRBV4-1 and TRBJ1-1, with a tentative D call TRBD1 (5 bases). The CDR3 length is 14 residues. CDR1 and CDR2 from the germline V gene are MGHRA and YSYEKL. Trimming removed 2 bases at V and 8 bases at J, with 15 bases between. Written as DNA, the CDR3 is TGCGCCAGCAGCCAACGCAAACTCTCAGGGGAAGCTTTCTTT. Its protein product is CASSQRKLSGEAFF.

The chain combines TRBV28 with TRBJ1-4; TRBD1 might be the D (6 bases). The germline gives CDR1 MDHEN, CDR2 SYDVKM. The germline V and J ends were trimmed by 4 bases and 8 bases, with 8 bases remaining between them. This CDR3 is 12 amino acids long. This CDR3 reads CASSSDSEKLFF. For the CDR3, the DNA is TGTGCCAGCAGTTCGGACAGCGAAAAACTGTTTTTT.

This chain uses TRBV6-5 with TRBJ1-1; D unresolved. The CDR3 loop spans 13 amino acids. Germline loops: CDR1 MNHEY, CDR2 SVGAGI. V lost 8 bases to trimming and J lost 6 bases, with 16 bases between them. The CDR3 here is CASAGGSSAEAFF. CDR3 nucleotides: TGTGCCAGCGCCGGCGGGAGCTCGGCTGAAGCTTTCTTT.

This sequence joins TRBV6-6 and TRBJ1-2; D not resolved. Germline-derived CDR1 and CDR2 are MNHNY and SVGAGI (reference sequence). The CDR3 runs 13 residues. V was clipped by 4 bases and J by 1 base, with 7 bases between them. CDR3 nucleotides: TGTGCCAGCAGTTTGTCCGGTAACTATGGCTACACCTTC. It codes for CASSLSGNYGYTF.

The table lists this clone with a count of one. The V gene is TRBV7-2, the J gene TRBJ2-1; a possible D gene is TRBD2 (5 bases). Trimming stripped 10 bases from V and 7 bases from J, with 17 bases between. The CDR3 loop spans 13 amino acids. In germline, CDR1 is SGHTA, CDR2 FQGNSA. The CDR3 is CATCCDPGNEQFF. CDR3 DNA sequence: TGTGCCACCTGTTGCGACCCGGGGAATGAGCAGTTCTTC.

The chain recombines TRBV13 with TRBJ2-1; 7 bases agree with TRBD1. V lost 0 bases and J lost 7; bases outside the gene matches: 6. Germline values: CDR1 PRHDT, CDR2 FYEKMQ (reference sequence). This CDR3 contains 15 residues. In DNA, the CDR3 is TGTGCCAGCAGCTTAGGGGACAGGAGGATTAATGAGCAGTTCTTC. Its translation: CASSLGDRRINEQFF.

The chain uses TRBV29-1 and TRBJ1-2, with a possible D match to TRBD1 (6 bases). Germline-derived CDR1 and CDR2 are SQVTM and ANQGSEA. The CDR3 contains 13 residues. Trimming left V 2 bases short and J 4 bases short, with 11 bases between. The CDR3 coding sequence is TGCAGCGTTGAAACAGGGAGGGCCTATGGCTACACCTTC. Translation: CSVETGRAYGYTF.

The CDR3 DNA follows: TGTGCCATTCGTGAAGGGGGACAGGCAAGCTCCTACAATGAGCAGTTCTTC. Protein product: CAIREGGQASSYNEQFF. The chain carries TRBV10-3 and TRBJ2-1; 8 bases align to TRBD1. The CDR3 is 17 residues long. Unmatched junction bases numbered 13, after V lost 9 bases and J lost 0 bases. Germline V gives CDR1 ENHRY, CDR2 SYGVKD.

The genes are TRBV4-2 and TRBJ2-1, with TRBD2 matching over 8 bases. Germline V gene sequence: CDR1 LGHNA, CDR2 YNFKEQ. Trimming at V came to 4 bases and at J to 8 bases, leaving 10 bases not matched to a gene. This CDR3 spans 15 amino acids. This CDR3 is CASSPTAAGGYEQFF. The CDR3 nucleotides are TGTGCCAGCAGCCCCACCGCCGCGGGAGGTTATGAGCAGTTCTTC.

This rearrangement joins TRBV28 to TRBJ2-1; D ambiguous. The V gene's germline CDR1 is MDHEN and CDR2 SYDVKM. The germline V and J ends were trimmed by 5 bases and 7 bases, with 9 bases remaining between them. The CDR3 covers 12 residues. CDR3 amino acids: CASSPTRNEQFF. CDR3 sequence (DNA): TGTGCCAGCAGTCCTACCCGGAATGAGCAGTTCTTC.

A single count supports this clone. The chain combines TRBV19 with TRBJ1-1; TRBD1 is a possible D gene (5 bases). V dropped 3 bases and J dropped 11 bases, with 13 bases sitting between them. CDR3 length: 12 amino acids. Germline lookup yields CDR1 LNHDA and CDR2 SQIVND (reference sequence). CDR3 nucleotide sequence: TGTGCCAGTAGTATTATGGACAATCGCGCTTTCTTT. Translating it yields CASSIMDNRAFF.

The chain is built from TRBV28 and TRBJ1-2; D gene unclear. V shed 7 bases and J shed 6 bases, with 12 bases lying between them. CDR3 length equals 12 residues. The germline CDR1 and CDR2 sequences are MDHEN and SYDVKM. The CDR3 DNA is TGTGCCAGCAATGAAGCGAGAGATGGCTACACCTTC. Translated: CASNEARDGYTF.

This chain connects TRBV14 to TRBJ2-1; 8 bases match TRBD2. CDR1 is SGHDN and CDR2 is FVKESK in the germline V gene. V trimming: 6 bases; J trimming: 5 bases; junction bases outside the gene matches: 9. The CDR3 loop spans 15 amino acids. This chain's CDR3 is CASRQTSAGDNEQFF. In nucleotides, the CDR3 is TGTGCCAGCAGGCAGACTAGCGCTGGGGACAATGAGCAGTTCTTC. Drawing the rest from reference TRBV14 and TRBJ2-1, the complete variable domain is EAGVTQFPSHSVIEKGQTVTLRCDPISGHDNLYWYRRVMGKEIKFLLHFVKESKQDESGMPNNRFLAERTGGTYSTLKVQPAELEDSGVYFCASRQTSAGDNEQFFGPGTRLTVL.

The CDR3 reads CASSGTSGRAGDTQYF. The DNA for the CDR3 is TGTGCCAGCAGCGGTACTAGCGGGAGGGCGGGCGATACGCAGTATTTT. The chain couples TRBV7-3 to TRBJ2-3; 13 positions match TRBD2. Germline CDR1 reads SGHTA; CDR2 reads FQGTGA. Trimming took 5 bases from V and 6 from J; bases not matched to a gene: 8. CDR3 length: 16 amino acids.

The rearrangement joins TRBV4-1 to TRBJ1-1, with a weak D call TRBD1 (6 bases). The CDR3 totals 15 residues. Per the germline V gene, CDR1 is MGHRA and CDR2 is YSYEKL. Trimming stripped 3 bases from V and 7 bases from J, with 18 bases between. CDR3 loop: CASSHPARGKDEAFF. In DNA, the CDR3 is TGCGCCAGCAGCCATCCAGCCAGGGGTAAAGATGAAGCTTTCTTT.

The rearrangement joins TRBV28 to TRBJ2-1; D may be TRBD1 (6 bases). This CDR3 contains 19 residues. V lost 3 bases to trimming and J lost 3 bases, with 24 bases between them. CDR1 MDHEN and CDR2 SYDVKM come from the germline V gene. The CDR3 DNA follows: TGTGCCAGCAGTTTGGGCCCGGGACACCAACCGTTACTCTACAATGAGCAGTTCTTC. Protein product: CASSLGPGHQPLLYNEQFF.

The chain has TRBV14 and TRBJ2-7, with TRBD1 matching 9 bases. J gave up 6 bases and V 2 bases, and 5 bases lay outside the gene matches. CDR3 length equals 14 residues. Germline V gene lookup returns CDR1 SGHDN and CDR2 FVKESK. The CDR3 DNA sequence: TGTGCCAGCAGCCAAAGAAACAGGGGGCTCGAGCAGTACTTC. Translating gives CASSQRNRGLEQYF.

V gene TRBV4-1 combines with J gene TRBJ2-7; D gene ambiguous. This CDR3 has 15 amino acids. Germline V CDR1 and CDR2: MGHRA, YSYEKL. V gave up 1 base and J gave up 5 bases, with 15 bases separating them. CDR3 in DNA: TGCGCCAGCAGCCAAGGATGGCAATCCCTCGACGAGCAGTACTTC. Translating it yields CASSQGWQSLDEQYF.

This sequence joins TRBV7-2 and TRBJ2-3; TRBD1 aligns across 7 bases. Germline assignment: CDR1 SGHTA and CDR2 FQGNSA. The V gene end was trimmed by 5 bases and the J gene end by 0 bases; junction bases not matched to a gene: 8. CDR3 length: 16 amino acids. In nucleotides, the CDR3 is TGTGCCAGCAGCCATCCGACAGGGATAAGCACAGATACGCAGTATTTT. Encoded protein: CASSHPTGISTDTQYF.

The chain uses TRBV4-3 and TRBJ2-3; a weak D match, TRBD2 (6 bases). This CDR3 has 14 residues. Looked up from germline, CDR1 is LGHNA and CDR2 is YSLEER. V lost 1 base, J lost 2 bases, and 7 bases lay in between. CDR3 nucleotides: TGCGCCAGCAGCCAAGGGACTAACACAGATACGCAGTATTTT. Its translation: CASSQGTNTDTQYF.